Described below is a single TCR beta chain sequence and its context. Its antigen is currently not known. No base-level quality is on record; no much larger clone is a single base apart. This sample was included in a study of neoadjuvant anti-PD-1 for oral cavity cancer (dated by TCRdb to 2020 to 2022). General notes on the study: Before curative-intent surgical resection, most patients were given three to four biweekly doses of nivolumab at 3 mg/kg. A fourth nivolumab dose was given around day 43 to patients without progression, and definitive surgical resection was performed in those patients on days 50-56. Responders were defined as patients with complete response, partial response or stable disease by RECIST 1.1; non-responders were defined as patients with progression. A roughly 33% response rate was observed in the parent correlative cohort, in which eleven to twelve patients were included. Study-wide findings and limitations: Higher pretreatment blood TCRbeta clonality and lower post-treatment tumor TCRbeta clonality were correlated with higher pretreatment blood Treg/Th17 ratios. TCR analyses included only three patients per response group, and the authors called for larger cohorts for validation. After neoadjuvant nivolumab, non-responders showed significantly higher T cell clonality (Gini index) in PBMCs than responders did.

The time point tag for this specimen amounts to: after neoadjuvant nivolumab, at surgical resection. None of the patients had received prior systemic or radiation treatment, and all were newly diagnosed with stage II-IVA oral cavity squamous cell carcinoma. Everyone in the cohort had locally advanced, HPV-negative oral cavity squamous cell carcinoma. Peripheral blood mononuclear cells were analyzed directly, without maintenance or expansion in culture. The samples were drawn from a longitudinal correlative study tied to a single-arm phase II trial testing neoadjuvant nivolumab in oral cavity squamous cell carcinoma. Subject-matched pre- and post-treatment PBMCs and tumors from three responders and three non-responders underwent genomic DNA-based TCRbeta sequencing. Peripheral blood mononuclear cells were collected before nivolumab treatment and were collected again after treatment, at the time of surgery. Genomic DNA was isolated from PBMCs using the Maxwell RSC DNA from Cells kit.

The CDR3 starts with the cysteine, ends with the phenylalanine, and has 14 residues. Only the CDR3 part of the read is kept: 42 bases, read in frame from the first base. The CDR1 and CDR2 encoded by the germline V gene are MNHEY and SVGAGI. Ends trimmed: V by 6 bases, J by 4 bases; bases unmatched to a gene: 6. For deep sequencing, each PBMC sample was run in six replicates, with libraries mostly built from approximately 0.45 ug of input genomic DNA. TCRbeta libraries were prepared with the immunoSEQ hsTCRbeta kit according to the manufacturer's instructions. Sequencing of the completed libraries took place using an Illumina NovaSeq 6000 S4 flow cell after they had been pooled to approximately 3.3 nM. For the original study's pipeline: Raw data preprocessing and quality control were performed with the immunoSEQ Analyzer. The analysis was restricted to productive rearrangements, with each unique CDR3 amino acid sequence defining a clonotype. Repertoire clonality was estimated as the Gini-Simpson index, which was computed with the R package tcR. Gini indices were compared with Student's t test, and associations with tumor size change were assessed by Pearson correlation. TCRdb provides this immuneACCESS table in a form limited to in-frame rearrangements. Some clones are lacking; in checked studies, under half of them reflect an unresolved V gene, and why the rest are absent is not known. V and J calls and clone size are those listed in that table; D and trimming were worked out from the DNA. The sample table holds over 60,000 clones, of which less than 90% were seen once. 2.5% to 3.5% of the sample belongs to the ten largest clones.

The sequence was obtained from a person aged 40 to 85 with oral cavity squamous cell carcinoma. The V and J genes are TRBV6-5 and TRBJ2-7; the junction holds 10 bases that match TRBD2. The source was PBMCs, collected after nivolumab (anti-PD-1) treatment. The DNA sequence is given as TGTGCCAGCAGGACGGGACTAGCGAGTTACGAGCAGTACTTC. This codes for CASRTGLASYEQYF.